Following are 8 T cell receptor beta chains from one sample sequenced in a study of blood T cell repertoires in COVID-19 (dated by TCRdb to about 2020). To prepare the library, the immunoSEQ multiplex PCR assay was applied. TCRdb's version of the immuneACCESS table is confined to in-frame rearrangements and falls short of the full clone set. An unresolved V gene accounts for under half of the shortfall where checked; the remainder is of unknown origin. The sample contains hundreds of thousands of clones, 80% to 90% of them found a single time. The leading ten clones occupy 0.95% to 1.2% of the sample. Specimen: PBMCs or T cells enriched from blood (not recorded which). The receptors stem from a man aged 30-40 years who had recovered from COVID-19.

The chain combines TRBV7-9 with TRBJ1-1, with D uncertain. The V gene's germline CDR1 is SEHNR and CDR2 FQNEAQ (reference sequence). The CDR3 covers 13 residues. V gave up 4 bases and J gave up 7 bases, with 13 bases separating them. CDR3 loop: CASSYAGRNEAFF. The CDR3 region has the DNA TGTGCCAGCAGCTACGCGGGCAGAAATGAAGCTTTCTTT.

J is TRBJ2-1 and V is TRBV6-6; possible D gene TRBD2, 6 bases. There are 16 residues in the CDR3. Germline V gene sequence: CDR1 MNHNY, CDR2 SVGAGI (reference sequence). V was shortened by 2 bases and J by 7 bases, with 18 bases between the two germline ends. CDR3 sequence reads: CASSYPSEGTYNEQFF. CDR3 DNA sequence: TGTGCCAGCAGTTACCCATCGGAGGGTACTTATAATGAGCAGTTCTTC.

The table lists this clone with a count of one. The chain combines TRBV7-8 with TRBJ2-5; 11 bases fit TRBD2. The CDR3 sequence is 15 residues long. Losses at the gene ends were 5 bases for V and 4 bases for J; bases not matched to a gene: 6. Per germline, CDR1 SGHVS and CDR2 FQNEAQ. This chain's CDR3 is CASSILAGGVETQYF. The CDR3 DNA reads as TGTGCCAGCAGCATATTAGCGGGAGGGGTAGAGACCCAGTACTTC. The full variable domain, completed using reference TRBV7-8 and TRBJ2-5, is GAGVSQSPRYKVAKRGQDVALRCDPISGHVSLFWYQQALGQGPEFLTYFQNEAQLDKSGLPSDRFFAERPEGSVSTLKIQRTQQEDSAVYLCASSILAGGVETQYFGPGTRLLVL.

Only one count was recorded for this clone. The chain has TRBV30 and TRBJ2-7; TRBD1 matches at 7 bases. Unmatched junction bases numbered 1, after V lost 0 bases and J lost 5 bases. Germline V lookup: CDR1 GTSNPN, CDR2 SVGIG (reference sequence). The CDR3 is 12 residues long. In DNA form, the CDR3 reads TGTGCCTGGAGTGTAGGGGGCCACGAGCAGTACTTC. Residues: CAWSVGGHEQYF.

The table lists this clone with a few counts. The rearrangement joins TRBV9 to TRBJ2-2; unclear D gene. V lost 1 base to trimming and J lost 0 bases, with 7 bases between them. Germline V gene lookup returns CDR1 SGDLS and CDR2 YYNGEE. The CDR3 is made up of 15 amino acids. The DNA of the CDR3 is TGTGCCAGCAGCGTAACAGACGCGAACACCGGGGAGCTGTTTTTT. Translated, it gives CASSVTDANTGELFF.

The chain is built from TRBV19 and TRBJ2-7; 8 nucleotides match TRBD2. The CDR3 consists of 15 residues. V trimming: 4 bases; J trimming: 1 base; junction bases outside the gene matches: 6. In germline, CDR1 is LNHDA, CDR2 SQIVND (reference sequence). CDR3 sequence: CASSRSGGLSYEQYF. The CDR3 DNA follows: TGTGCCAGTAGTAGGAGCGGGGGCCTTTCCTACGAGCAGTACTTC.

The CDR3: CASSQDWGLGGDGELFF. DNA for the CDR3: TGTGCCAGCAGCCAAGATTGGGGACTGGGCGGAGACGGGGAGCTGTTTTTT. The chain joins TRBV3-1 (or the pseudogene TRBV3-2) to TRBJ2-2; D is perhaps TRBD2 (6 bases). Trimming took 0 bases from V and 7 from J, leaving 18 bases between them. Germline assignment: CDR1 LGHDT and CDR2 YNNKEL (reference sequence). The CDR3 loop spans 17 amino acids.

The chain couples TRBV15 to TRBJ2-1, with 10 bases matching TRBD2. Trimming cost V 5 bases and J 1 base; bases outside gene matches: 5. This CDR3 contains 16 residues. Germline values: CDR1 LNHNV, CDR2 YYDKDF (reference sequence). The CDR3 DNA reads as TGTGCCACCAGCGGCATTAGCGGGAGGTCCTACAATGAGCAGTTCTTC. This translates into CATSGISGRSYNEQFF.